These T cell receptor beta chains were read from a single sample in a study of metastatic and nonmetastatic thyroid tumors. TCRdb reanalyzed the PCR reads with MiXCR. The sample has just over 15,000 clones; around 3.8% are singletons. Sequenced: tumor tissue. The source of these receptors is a female donor with papillary thyroid cancer or a benign thyroid nodule (not recorded which). Some clones in this sample may be carry-over from other donors' samples. CDR3s include the opening cysteine and the closing phenylalanine or tryptophan. Fields, in order: V gene, J gene, D gene, clone size, CDR3 protein, CDR3 DNA. The D gene is left open where the match is weak. Clone size appears in some rows only: once, few, many, or a class for an expanded clone.

>TRBV6-2/TRBV6-3|TRBJ1-2|.|few
CASSIEAIFYGYTF
TGTGCCAGCTCGATCGAGGCCATCTTCTATGGCTACACCTTC
>TRBV11-2|TRBJ1-5|TRBD1|few
CASSRWSGTGDQPQHF
TGTGCCAGCAGCCGATGGTCAGGAACAGGGGACCAGCCCCAGCATTTT
>TRBV28|TRBJ1-2|.|few
CASRTITNYGYTF
TGTGCCAGCAGAACTATTACTAACTATGGCTACACCTTC
>TRBV20-1|TRBJ2-7|TRBD2|medium-sized
CSARAAGGPPLEQYF
TGCAGTGCTAGAGCAGCGGGAGGGCCCCCCCTCGAGCAGTACTTC
>TRBV2|TRBJ2-1|.|.
CASNGGLSDNEQFF
TGTGCCAGCAATGGGGGCCTCTCCGACAACGAGCAGTTCTTC
>TRBV20-1|TRBJ2-1|.|.
CSASVHWDEQFF
TGCAGTGCTAGTGTTCATTGGGATGAGCAGTTCTTC
>TRBV12-3/TRBV12-4|TRBJ2-3|TRBD2|medium-sized
CASSPRLAGDTQYF
TGTGCCAGCAGTCCTAGACTAGCGGGAGATACGCAGTATTTT
>TRBV6-1|TRBJ1-2|.|many
CASKAALGYTF
TGTGCCAGCAAAGCTGCGCTTGGCTACACCTTC
>TRBV11-2|TRBJ2-5|.|few
CASSLDNGAQETQYF
TGTGCCAGCAGCTTAGATAACGGAGCCCAAGAGACCCAGTACTTC
>TRBV30|TRBJ1-6|TRBD1|.
CAWTGGAGNSPLHF
TGTGCCTGGACAGGGGGCGCGGGGAATTCACCCCTCCACTTT
>TRBV6-1|TRBJ1-1|.|few
CASSLGENTEAFF
TGTGCCAGCAGTCTGGGGGAGAACACTGAAGCTTTCTTT
>TRBV5-6|TRBJ2-3|TRBD2|many
CASSLSLAGAGTDTQYF
TGTGCCAGCAGCTTGTCACTAGCGGGAGCTGGCACAGATACGCAGTATTTT
>TRBV12-3/TRBV12-4|TRBJ1-2|.|.
CASSWTSGTLGYTF
TGTGCCAGCAGTTGGACATCTGGGACGCTGGGCTACACCTTC
>TRBV7-2|TRBJ1-5|.|.
CASSLSGYSNQPQHF
TGTGCCAGCAGCTTAAGCGGTTATAGCAATCAGCCCCAGCATTTT
>TRBV12-3/TRBV12-4|TRBJ1-2|.|few
CASSPQGRANYGYTF
TGTGCCAGCAGTCCCCAAGGACGAGCTAACTATGGCTACACCTTC
>TRBV6-1|TRBJ1-2|TRBD1|few
CASSDIGQGLNYGYTF
TGTGCCAGCAGCGACATCGGACAGGGATTAAACTATGGCTACACCTTC
>TRBV20-1|TRBJ2-7|.|few
CSARDRAGTYEQYF
TGCAGTGCTAGAGATCGGGCGGGAACCTACGAGCAGTACTTC
>TRBV28|TRBJ1-1|.|many
CASRKQGPVPAFF
TGTGCCAGCAGGAAGCAGGGCCCAGTACCGGCTTTCTTT
>TRBV14|TRBJ1-2|TRBD1|.
CASSQARQGGDGYTF
TGTGCCAGCAGCCAAGCACGACAGGGGGGAGATGGCTACACCTTC
>TRBV7-9|TRBJ1-4|.|few
CASSYSQGSNEKLFF
TGTGCCAGCAGCTACAGCCAGGGGAGCAATGAAAAACTGTTTTTT
>TRBV28|TRBJ1-5|TRBD1|.
CATRGGIASNQPQHF
TGTGCCACCAGGGGGGGAATAGCAAGCAATCAGCCCCAGCATTTT
>TRBV2|TRBJ2-2|.|few
CASSEITGELFF
TGTGCCAGCAGTGAAATTACCGGGGAGCTGTTTTTT
>TRBV6-1|TRBJ1-2|.|.
CASSERRGYYGYTF
TGTGCCAGCAGTGAGAGGCGGGGATACTATGGCTACACCTTC
>TRBV7-2|TRBJ2-7|.|few
CASSLASGALASAYEQYF
TGTGCCAGCAGCTTAGCTTCCGGGGCCCTAGCTTCGGCCTACGAGCAGTACTTC
>TRBV12-3/TRBV12-4|TRBJ2-5|.|.
CASSLSYVETQYF
TGTGCCAGCAGTTTAAGTTATGTGGAGACCCAGTACTTC
>TRBV10-1|TRBJ2-3|TRBD1|few
CASSKGTGDADTQYF
TGCGCCAGCAGTAAAGGGACAGGGGACGCAGATACGCAGTATTTT
>TRBV7-3|TRBJ1-2|TRBD1|.
CASSTRQGGGYTF
TGTGCCAGCAGCACTAGACAGGGAGGCGGCTACACCTTC
>TRBV4-2|TRBJ1-2|TRBD1|.
CASSQDHGQANYGYTF
TGTGCCAGCAGCCAAGATCATGGACAGGCTAACTATGGCTACACCTTC
>TRBV6-1|TRBJ2-7|.|few
CASSVTGTYKYEQYF
TGTGCCAGCAGTGTCACCGGGACGTATAAGTACGAGCAGTACTTC
>TRBV28|TRBJ2-7|TRBD2|.
CAISLLPSGSWEQYF
TGTGCCATCAGTTTATTGCCTAGCGGGAGTTGGGAGCAGTACTTC
>TRBV11-3|TRBJ1-2|.|few
CASSPGPDKGGYTF
TGTGCCAGCAGCCCGGGACCGGACAAGGGGGGCTACACCTTC
>TRBV15|TRBJ1-1|.|once
CATSRQNEVGEAFF
TGTGCCACCAGCAGACAGAACGAAGTGGGTGAAGCTTTCTTT
>TRBV24-1|TRBJ2-2|.|few
CATSDPPPSTGELFF
TGTGCCACCAGTGATCCCCCCCCTAGCACCGGGGAGCTGTTTTTT
>TRBV6-4|TRBJ2-2|.|.
CASGNEEAGELFF
TGTGCCAGCGGGAACGAAGAGGCGGGGGAGCTGTTTTTT
>TRBV5-1|TRBJ2-7|.|.
CASSSNSYEQYF
TGCGCCAGCAGCTCCAACTCCTACGAGCAGTACTTC
>TRBV6-1|TRBJ2-3|.|.
CASSEDRTDTQYF
TGTGCCAGCAGTGAGGACAGAACAGATACGCAGTATTTT
>TRBV7-8|TRBJ2-1|.|few
CASSLDFSSVNEQFF
TGTGCCAGCAGCTTAGATTTTTCGAGCGTCAATGAGCAGTTCTTC
>TRBV29-1|TRBJ2-5|.|.
CSVDGLAEYQETQYF
TGCAGCGTTGACGGGTTAGCGGAATACCAAGAGACCCAGTACTTC
>TRBV6-1|TRBJ1-5|.|few
CASSQEGSNQPQHF
TGTGCCAGCAGTCAGGAGGGGTCAAATCAGCCCCAGCATTTT